Shown below are 8 T cell receptor beta chains from a single sample sequenced in a study of CD8+CD57+ T cells in acquired aplastic anemia. The template used for profiling TCR beta VDJ and CDR3 was genomic DNA. TCRdb redid the calling of the reads with MiXCR, one entry per CDR3 protein. This table has around 68,000 distinct CDR3 sequences, approximately 51% appearing once. Sequenced sample: sorted CD4+, CD8+, or CD8+CD57+ T cells (not recorded which) from PBMCs. The receptors stem from a human donor in good health, serving as a control.

The chain joins TRBV9 to TRBJ1-6; 8 bases agree with TRBD1. Germline assignment: CDR1 SGDLS and CDR2 YYNGEE. V gave up 0 bases and J gave up 8 bases; unmatched junction bases: 7. This CDR3 is built from 16 residues. DNA of the CDR3: TGTGCCAGCAGCGTAGGGCGAGGACAGGGAGATTCACCCCTCCACTTT. Amino acid sequence: CASSVGRGQGDSPLHF. The variable domain in full, with the rest retrieved from reference TRBV9 and TRBJ1-6, is DSGVTQTPKHLITATGQRVTLRCSPRSGDLSVYWYQQSLDQGLQFLIQYYNGEERAKGNILERFSAQQFPDLHSELNLSSLELGDSALYFCASSVGRGQGDSPLHFGNGTRLTVT.

The chain has TRBV19 and TRBJ2-7; 15 positions match TRBD2. CDR3 length equals 17 residues. After removal of 1 base from V and 4 bases from J, the junction contained 5 bases not matched to a gene. Germline CDR1 LNHDA, CDR2 SQIVND (reference sequence). This CDR3 is CASSIARGTSGRYEQYF. The CDR3 nucleotides are TGTGCCAGTAGTATAGCCCGCGGGACTAGCGGGAGGTACGAGCAGTACTTC.

This chain connects TRBV24-1 to TRBJ1-5, with no clear D. V was shortened by 1 base and J by 10 bases, with 7 bases between the two germline ends. Germline CDR1 reads KGHDR; CDR2 reads SFDVKD. The CDR3 contains 12 residues. The CDR3 sequence is CATSDFAGPQHF. In DNA form, the CDR3 reads TGTGCCACCAGTGATTTTGCGGGACCCCAGCATTTT.

This clonotype was detected many times. The CDR3 DNA reads as TGCAGTGCTAGAAGGTCTAGCGGGAGTTACGAGCAGTACTTC. It specifies CSARRSSGSYEQYF. V is TRBV20-1 and J is TRBJ2-7; 10 nucleotides align to TRBD2. With 2 bases clipped from V and 4 bases from J, the junction kept 5 bases outside the gene matches. There are 14 residues in the CDR3. CDR1 and CDR2 (germline): DFQATT, SNEGSKA (reference sequence).

V gene TRBV10-1 combines with J gene TRBJ2-7; no clear D. V lost 3 bases, J lost 2 bases, and 5 bases lay in between. Germline assignment: CDR1 WNHNN and CDR2 SYGVQD (reference sequence). This CDR3 contains 12 residues. As DNA, the CDR3 is TGCGCCAGCAGTGAATCCCCCTACGAGCAGTACTTC. As protein: CASSESPYEQYF.

This clonotype has a count of ten or more. The chain combines TRBV7-9 with TRBJ1-2; D is undetermined. V was clipped by 6 bases and J by 4 bases, with 15 bases between them. Germline values: CDR1 SEHNR, CDR2 FQNEAQ (reference sequence). The CDR3 extends over 14 amino acids. The CDR3 coding sequence is TGTGCCAGCAGTCACACCGTCCAAGGCTATGGCTACACCTTC. Translated: CASSHTVQGYGYTF.

The table lists this clonotype with many counts. The chain combines TRBV5-4 with TRBJ2-1, with D possibly TRBD1 on 5 matching bases. V was pared by 4 bases and J by 6 bases, with 14 bases between. The CDR3 is made up of 14 amino acids. Germline loops: CDR1 SGHNT, CDR2 YYREEE (reference sequence). The chain's CDR3 is CASSADMPLNEQFF. Here the CDR3 DNA reads TGTGCCAGCAGCGCGGACATGCCCCTCAATGAGCAGTTCTTC.

There are many counts of this clonotype. The chain carries TRBV6-2 or TRBV6-3 and TRBJ2-1, with D tentatively TRBD1 (6 bases). CDR1 is MNHEY and CDR2 is SVGEGT in the germline V gene. V gave up 0 bases and J gave up 1 base, with 10 bases separating them. The CDR3 is 16 amino acids. The CDR3, as DNA: TGTGCCAGCAGTTACTCGCAGGGGCCTTCCTACAATGAGCAGTTCTTC. This codes for CASSYSQGPSYNEQFF.